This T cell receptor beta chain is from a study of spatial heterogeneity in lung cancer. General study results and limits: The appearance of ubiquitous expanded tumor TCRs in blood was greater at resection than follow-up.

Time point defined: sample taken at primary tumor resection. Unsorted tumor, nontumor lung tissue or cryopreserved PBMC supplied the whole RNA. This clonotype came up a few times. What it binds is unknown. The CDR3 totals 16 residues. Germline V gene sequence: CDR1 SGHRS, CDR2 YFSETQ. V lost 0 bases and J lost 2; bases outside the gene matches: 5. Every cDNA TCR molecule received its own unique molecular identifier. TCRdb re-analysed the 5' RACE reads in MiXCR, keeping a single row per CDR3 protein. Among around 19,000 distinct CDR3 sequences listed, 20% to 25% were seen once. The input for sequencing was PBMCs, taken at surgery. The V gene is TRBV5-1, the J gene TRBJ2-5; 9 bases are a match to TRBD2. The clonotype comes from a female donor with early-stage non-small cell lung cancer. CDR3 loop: CASSLAQAGGQETQYF. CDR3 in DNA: TGCGCCAGCAGCTTGGCCCAAGCGGGGGGACAAGAGACCCAGTACTTC. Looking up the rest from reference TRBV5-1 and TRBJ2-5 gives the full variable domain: KAGVTQTPRYLIKTRGQQVTLSCSPISGHRSVSWYQQTPGQGLQFLFEYFSETQRNKGNFPGRFSGRQFSNSRSEMNVSTLELGDSALYLCASSLAQAGGQETQYFGPGTRLLVL.